This TCR beta chain was profiled in a study of T cell repertoires in cytomegalovirus infection. About the research overall: The study used recently identified HLA-C-restricted and well-studied HLA-B-restricted CMV epitopes. CMV infection together with matching HLA type was indicated by public TCR beta signatures. Regarding the study as a whole: The study found HLA-C-restricted CMV-specific TCR beta clonotypes dominating the ex vivo response. Carriers of CMV and the relevant HLA type were discriminated by public TCR beta frequency.

In the case of this clonotype: The antigen remains unidentified.

TCRdb itself ran the reads through MiXCR, one entry per CDR3 protein. The profile shows 75,000 to 100,000 distinct CDR3 sequences, 25% to 30% of them singletons. This CDR3 region has 18 residues. With 1 base clipped from V and 0 bases from J, the junction kept 6 bases outside the gene matches. CDR1 is SGHAT, CDR2 FQNNGV, per germline. The sequenced sample was CD8+ T cells from cultured PBMCs, obtained from culture after CMV antigen stimulation. The clonotype comes from a human donor in good health (CMV status not recorded). Some clones in this sample may be carry-over from other donors' samples. This rearrangement joins TRBV11-2 to TRBJ2-7; 13 nucleotides align to TRBD2. The CDR3 is CASSLVGLAGKGSYEQYF. In DNA, the CDR3 is TGTGCCAGCAGCTTAGTGGGACTAGCGGGGAAAGGCTCCTACGAGCAGTACTTC.